The T cell receptor (beta chain) described here comes from a study of shared clonotypes between healthy human individuals. Here immunoSEQ multiplex PCR was the method, and the copy in TCRdb shows in-frame clones only, minus some. Here the sample spans around 2,000,000 clones, 95% being singletons. V was pared by 7 bases and J by 7 bases, with 14 bases between. The CDR3 contains 14 residues. Germline CDR1 and CDR2: MNHEY and SVGAGI. The receptor comes from a man in his late teens or twenties in good health. The sequenced sample was naive CD4+ T cells sorted from blood. As for subset: CD45RA+ positively selected. The chain uses TRBV6-5 and TRBJ1-6; D possibly corresponds to TRBD1 (6 bases). CDR3 residues: CASKAEGGNSPLHF. The DNA of the CDR3 is TGTGCCAGCAAAGCGGAAGGGGGGAATTCACCCCTCCACTTT.